This T cell receptor (beta chain) stems from a study of radiation and T cells in renal cell carcinoma. Described time point: blood 4 weeks post-SBRT, at nephrectomy. The sample's treatment: 15 Gy SBRT to primary tumor, nephrectomy 4 weeks later. Nephrectomy followed 15 Gy stereotactic body radiation by 4 weeks. The tumor was a clear cell renal cell carcinoma. This CDR3 comprises 17 residues. Germline CDR1 and CDR2: MGHRA and YSYEKL. V lost 0 bases to trimming and J lost 1 base; unmatched junction nucleotides: 6. With regard to this clone: What it binds is unknown. Other DNA sequences in this specimen translate into the identical CDR3.

Notes on the study in general: In blood, top tumor clones expanded by 2 weeks, shrinking by 4.

Sequencing was performed with immunoSEQ multiplex PCR; in TCRdb, only in-frame clones are kept and a portion is missing. The data show approximately 170,000 clones, about 87% seen once. Sequences were derived from blood, sampled from a patient whose treatment included radiotherapy and nephrectomy. V and J are TRBV4-1 and TRBJ2-1, with 7 bases lining up with TRBD2. This TCR was sampled from a woman in her forties or fifties with renal cell carcinoma. The CDR3 DNA sequence: TGCGCCAGCAGCCAAGATCCCTCGGGGGGATCCTACAATGAGCAGTTCTTC. It translates to CASSQDPSGGSYNEQFF.